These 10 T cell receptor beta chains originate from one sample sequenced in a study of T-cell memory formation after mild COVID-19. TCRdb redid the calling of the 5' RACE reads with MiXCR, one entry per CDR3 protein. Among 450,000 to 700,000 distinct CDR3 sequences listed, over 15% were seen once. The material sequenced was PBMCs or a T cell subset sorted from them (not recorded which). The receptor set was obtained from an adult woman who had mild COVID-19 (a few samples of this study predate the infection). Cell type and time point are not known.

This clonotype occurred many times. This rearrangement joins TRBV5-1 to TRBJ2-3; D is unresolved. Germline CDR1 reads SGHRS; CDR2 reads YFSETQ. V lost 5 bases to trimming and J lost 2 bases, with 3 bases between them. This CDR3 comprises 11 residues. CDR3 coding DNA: TGCGCCAGCAGGTTCACAGATACGCAGTATTTT. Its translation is CASRFTDTQYF.

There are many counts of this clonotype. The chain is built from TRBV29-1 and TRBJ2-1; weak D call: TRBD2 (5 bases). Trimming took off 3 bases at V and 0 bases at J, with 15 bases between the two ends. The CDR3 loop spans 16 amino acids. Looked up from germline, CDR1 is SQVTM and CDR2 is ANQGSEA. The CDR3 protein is CSVDQEALSSYNEQFF. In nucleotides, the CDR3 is TGCAGCGTTGATCAGGAGGCGTTGAGCTCCTACAATGAGCAGTTCTTC.

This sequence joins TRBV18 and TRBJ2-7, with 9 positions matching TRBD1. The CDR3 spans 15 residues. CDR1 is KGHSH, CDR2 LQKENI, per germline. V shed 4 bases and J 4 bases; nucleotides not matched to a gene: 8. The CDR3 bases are TGTGCCAGCTCACGGTCCCCGGGACAGGGTTACGAGCAGTACTTC. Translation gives CASSRSPGQGYEQYF.

CDR3 protein: CSVRREWGEQYF. The CDR3 DNA reads as TGCAGCGTTCGGCGGGAATGGGGCGAGCAGTACTTC. The chain recombines TRBV29-1 with TRBJ2-7, with D perhaps TRBD2 (6 bases). The ends were cut back, 5 bases at V and 6 bases at J, with 14 bases in the middle. Germline V gives CDR1 SQVTM, CDR2 ANQGSEA. This CDR3 region has 12 residues.

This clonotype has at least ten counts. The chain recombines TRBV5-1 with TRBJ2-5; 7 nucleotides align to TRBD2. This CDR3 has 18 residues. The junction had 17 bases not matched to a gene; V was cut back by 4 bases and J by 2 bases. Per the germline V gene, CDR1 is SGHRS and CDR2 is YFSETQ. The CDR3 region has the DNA TGCGCCAGCAGCCCCCGGACTAGTCGACTCCTACCGCAAGAGACCCAGTACTTC. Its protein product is CASSPRTSRLLPQETQYF.

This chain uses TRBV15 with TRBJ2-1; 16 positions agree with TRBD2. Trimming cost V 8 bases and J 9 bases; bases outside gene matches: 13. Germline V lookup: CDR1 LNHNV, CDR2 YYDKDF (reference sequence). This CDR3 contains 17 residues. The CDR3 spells CATRPAGLAGGQGEQFF. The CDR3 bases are TGTGCCACCCGTCCGGCGGGACTAGCGGGAGGGCAGGGTGAGCAGTTCTTC.

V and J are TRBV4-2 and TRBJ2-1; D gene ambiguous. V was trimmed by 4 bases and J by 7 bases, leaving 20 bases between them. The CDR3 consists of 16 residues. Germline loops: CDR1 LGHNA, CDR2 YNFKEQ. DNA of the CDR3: TGTGCCAGCAGCCCCATAGCTGGTCCCTTGCGGAATGAGCAGTTCTTC. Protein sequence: CASSPIAGPLRNEQFF.

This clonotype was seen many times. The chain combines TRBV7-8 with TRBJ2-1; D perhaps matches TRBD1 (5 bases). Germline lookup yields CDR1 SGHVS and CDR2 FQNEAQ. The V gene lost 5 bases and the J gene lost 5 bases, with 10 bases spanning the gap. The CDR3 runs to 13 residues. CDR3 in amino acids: CASSPTRDNEQFF. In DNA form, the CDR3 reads TGTGCCAGCAGCCCCACCAGGGACAATGAGCAGTTCTTC.

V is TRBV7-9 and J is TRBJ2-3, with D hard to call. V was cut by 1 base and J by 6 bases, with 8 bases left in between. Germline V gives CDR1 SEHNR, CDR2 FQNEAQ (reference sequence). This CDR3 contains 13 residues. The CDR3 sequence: CASSLVLRDTQYF. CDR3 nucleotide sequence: TGTGCCAGCAGCTTAGTTCTACGGGATACGCAGTATTTT.

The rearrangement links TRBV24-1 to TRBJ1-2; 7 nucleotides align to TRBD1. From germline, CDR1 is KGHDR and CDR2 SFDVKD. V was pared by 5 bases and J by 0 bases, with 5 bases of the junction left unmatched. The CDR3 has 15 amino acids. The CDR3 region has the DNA TGTGCCACCAGTGCTACAGGGGCCACTAACTATGGCTACACCTTC. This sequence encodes CATSATGATNYGYTF.